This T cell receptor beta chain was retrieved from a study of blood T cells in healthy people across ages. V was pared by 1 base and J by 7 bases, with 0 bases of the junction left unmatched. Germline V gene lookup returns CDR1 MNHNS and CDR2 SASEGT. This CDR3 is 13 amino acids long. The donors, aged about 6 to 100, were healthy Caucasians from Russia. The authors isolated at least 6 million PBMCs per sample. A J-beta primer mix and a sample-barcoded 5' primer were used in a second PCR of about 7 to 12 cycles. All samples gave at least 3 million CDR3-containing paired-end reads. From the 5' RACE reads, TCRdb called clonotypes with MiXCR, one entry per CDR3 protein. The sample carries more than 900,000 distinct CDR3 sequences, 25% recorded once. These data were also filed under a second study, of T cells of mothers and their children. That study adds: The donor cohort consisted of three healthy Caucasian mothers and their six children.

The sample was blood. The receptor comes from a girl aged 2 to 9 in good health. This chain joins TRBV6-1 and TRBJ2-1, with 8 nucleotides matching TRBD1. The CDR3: CASSEGTGNEQFF. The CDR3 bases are TGTGCCAGCAGTGAAGGGACAGGGAATGAGCAGTTCTTC.